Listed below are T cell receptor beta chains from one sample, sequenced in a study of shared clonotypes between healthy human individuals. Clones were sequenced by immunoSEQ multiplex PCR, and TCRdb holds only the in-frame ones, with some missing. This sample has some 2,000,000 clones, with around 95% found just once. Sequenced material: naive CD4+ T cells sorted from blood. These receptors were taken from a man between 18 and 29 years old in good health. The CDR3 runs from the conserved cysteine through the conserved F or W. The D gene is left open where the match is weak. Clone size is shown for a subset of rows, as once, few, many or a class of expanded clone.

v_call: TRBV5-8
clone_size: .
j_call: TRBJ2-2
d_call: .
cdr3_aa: CASSLTFTGELFF
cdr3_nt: TGTGCCAGCAGCTTGACCTTCACCGGGGAGCTGTTTTTT

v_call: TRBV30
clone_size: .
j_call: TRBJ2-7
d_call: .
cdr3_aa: CAWSVKGGTYEQYF
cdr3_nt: TGTGCCTGGAGTGTTAAAGGCGGTACCTACGAGCAGTACTTC

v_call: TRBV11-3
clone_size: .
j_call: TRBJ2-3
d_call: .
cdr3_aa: CASSFGPSDTQYF
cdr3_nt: TGTGCCAGCAGCTTCGGACCGTCGGATACGCAGTATTTT

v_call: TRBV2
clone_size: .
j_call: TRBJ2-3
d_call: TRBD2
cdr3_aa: CASTRAGAPDTQYF
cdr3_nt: TGTGCCAGCACTCGGGCGGGAGCCCCAGATACGCAGTATTTT

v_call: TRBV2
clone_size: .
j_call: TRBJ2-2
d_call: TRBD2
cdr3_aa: CASKNIGRAANTGELFF
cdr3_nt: TGTGCCAGCAAGAACATCGGGAGGGCCGCGAACACCGGGGAGCTGTTTTTT

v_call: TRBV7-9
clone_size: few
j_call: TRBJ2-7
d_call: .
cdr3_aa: CASGYYEQYF
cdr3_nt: TGTGCCAGCGGCTACTACGAGCAGTACTTC

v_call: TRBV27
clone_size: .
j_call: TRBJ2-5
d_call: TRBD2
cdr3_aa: CASSLSWSGGFQETQYF
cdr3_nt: TGTGCCAGCAGTTTATCCTGGTCGGGAGGGTTCCAAGAGACCCAGTACTTC

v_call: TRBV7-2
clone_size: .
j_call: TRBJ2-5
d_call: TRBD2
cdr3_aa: CASSLTSAQETQYF
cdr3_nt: TGTGCCAGCAGCTTGACTAGCGCACAAGAGACCCAGTACTTC

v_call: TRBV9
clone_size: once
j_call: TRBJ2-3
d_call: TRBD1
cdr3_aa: CASSVGTGTTDTQYF
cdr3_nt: TGTGCCAGCAGCGTCGGGACAGGGACCACAGATACGCAGTATTTT

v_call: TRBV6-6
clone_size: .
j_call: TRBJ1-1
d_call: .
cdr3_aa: CASSYLAGEAFF
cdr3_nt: TGTGCCAGCAGTTACCTGGCAGGCGAAGCTTTCTTT

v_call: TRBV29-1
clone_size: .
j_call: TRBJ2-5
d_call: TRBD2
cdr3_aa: CSVVSLLAGGPETQYF
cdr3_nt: TGCAGCGTTGTCTCCTTACTAGCGGGAGGGCCAGAGACCCAGTACTTC

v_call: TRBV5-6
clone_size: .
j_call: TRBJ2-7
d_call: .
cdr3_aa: CASSLRLSEQYF
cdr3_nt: TGTGCCAGCAGCTTACGTCTTTCCGAGCAGTACTTC

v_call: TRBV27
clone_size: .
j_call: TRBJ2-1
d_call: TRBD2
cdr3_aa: CASSSGLAGVNEQFF
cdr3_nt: TGTGCCAGCAGTTCTGGACTAGCGGGGGTTAATGAGCAGTTCTTC

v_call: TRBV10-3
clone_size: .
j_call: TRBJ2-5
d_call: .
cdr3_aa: CAISEWEQETQYF
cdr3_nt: TGTGCCATCAGTGAATGGGAGCAAGAGACCCAGTACTTC

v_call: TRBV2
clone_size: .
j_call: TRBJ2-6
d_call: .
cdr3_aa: CASRRTGGANVLTF
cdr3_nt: TGTGCCAGCAGGAGGACTGGTGGGGCCAACGTCCTGACTTTC

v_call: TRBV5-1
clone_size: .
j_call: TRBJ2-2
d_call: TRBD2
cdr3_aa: CASSWGGGPLGTGELFF
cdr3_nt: TGCGCCAGCAGTTGGGGCGGGGGGCCCCTCGGCACCGGGGAGCTGTTTTTT

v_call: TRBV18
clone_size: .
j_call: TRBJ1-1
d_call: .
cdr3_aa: CASSPLKQDPNGAFF
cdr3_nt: TGTGCCAGCTCACCCTTAAAACAGGACCCGAATGGAGCTTTCTTT

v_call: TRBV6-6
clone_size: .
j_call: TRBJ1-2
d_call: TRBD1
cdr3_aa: CASNVDRGNTQYGYTF
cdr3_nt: TGTGCCAGCAATGTGGACAGGGGGAACACCCAGTATGGCTACACCTTC

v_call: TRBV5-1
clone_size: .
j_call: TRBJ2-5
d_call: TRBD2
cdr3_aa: CASSLGLAGGPSLETQYF
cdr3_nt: TGCGCCAGCAGCCTGGGACTAGCGGGAGGGCCGAGTTTGGAGACCCAGTACTTC

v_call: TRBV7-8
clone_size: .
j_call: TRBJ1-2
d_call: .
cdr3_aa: CASSLVRQTNYGYTF
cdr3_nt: TGTGCCAGCAGCTTAGTTCGCCAGACTAACTATGGCTACACCTTC

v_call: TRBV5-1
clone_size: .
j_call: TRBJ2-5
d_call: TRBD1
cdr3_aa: CASSFGQGLETQYF
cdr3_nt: TGCGCCAGCAGCTTTGGACAGGGTCTAGAGACCCAGTACTTC

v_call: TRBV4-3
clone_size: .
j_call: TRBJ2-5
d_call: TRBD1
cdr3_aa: CASSQGKSGGSLETQYF
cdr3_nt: TGCGCCAGCAGCCAAGGGAAGTCAGGGGGAAGTCTGGAGACCCAGTACTTC

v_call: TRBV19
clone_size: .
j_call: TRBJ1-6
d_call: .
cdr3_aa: CASSAQGGNSPLHF
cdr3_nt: TGTGCCAGTAGTGCACAGGGTGGGAATTCACCCCTCCACTTT

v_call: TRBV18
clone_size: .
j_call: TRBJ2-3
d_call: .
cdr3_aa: CASSPDSTDTQYF
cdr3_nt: TGTGCCAGCTCACCCGACTCCACAGATACGCAGTATTTT

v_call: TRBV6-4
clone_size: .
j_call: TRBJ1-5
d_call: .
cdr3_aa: CASSEEYTNQPQHF
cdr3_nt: TGTGCCAGCAGTGAGGAATATACCAATCAGCCCCAGCATTTT

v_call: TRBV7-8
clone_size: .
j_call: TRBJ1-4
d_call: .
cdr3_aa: CASSRSSRREEKLFF
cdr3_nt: TGTGCCAGCAGTAGATCCAGCAGACGGGAGGAAAAACTGTTTTTT

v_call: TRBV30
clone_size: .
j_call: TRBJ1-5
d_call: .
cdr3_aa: CAWGMPNQPQHF
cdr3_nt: TGTGCCTGGGGGATGCCCAATCAGCCCCAGCATTTT

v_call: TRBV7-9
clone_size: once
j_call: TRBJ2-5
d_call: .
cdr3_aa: CASSLGGVSQETQYF
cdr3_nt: TGTGCCAGCAGCTTAGGAGGTGTAAGCCAAGAGACCCAGTACTTC

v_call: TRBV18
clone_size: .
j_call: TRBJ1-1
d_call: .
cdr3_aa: CASSPQGWGTEAFF
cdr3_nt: TGTGCCAGCTCACCACAGGGGTGGGGAACTGAAGCTTTCTTT

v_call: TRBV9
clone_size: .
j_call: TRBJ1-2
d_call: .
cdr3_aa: CASSGETVNYGYTF
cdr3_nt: TGTGCCAGCAGCGGCGAGACAGTGAACTATGGCTACACCTTC

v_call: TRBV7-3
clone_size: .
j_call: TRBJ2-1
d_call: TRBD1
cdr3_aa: CASSLRGLDEQFF
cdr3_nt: TGTGCCAGCAGCCTCAGGGGGCTGGATGAGCAGTTCTTC

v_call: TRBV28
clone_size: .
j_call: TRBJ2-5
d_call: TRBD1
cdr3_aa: CASSSSGQQQETQYF
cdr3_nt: TGTGCCAGCAGTTCCTCGGGACAGCAACAAGAGACCCAGTACTTC

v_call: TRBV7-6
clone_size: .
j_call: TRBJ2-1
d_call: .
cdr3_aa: CASSLGQAGHNEQFF
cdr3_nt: TGTGCCAGCAGCTTAGGTCAGGCAGGACACAATGAGCAGTTCTTC

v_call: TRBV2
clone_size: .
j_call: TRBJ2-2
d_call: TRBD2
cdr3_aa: CASSERASGVTGELFF
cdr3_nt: TGTGCCAGCAGTGAACGGGCTAGCGGGGTAACCGGGGAGCTGTTTTTT

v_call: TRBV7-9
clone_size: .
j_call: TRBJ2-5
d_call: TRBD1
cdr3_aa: CASSLGTDQETQYF
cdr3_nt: TGTGCCAGCAGCCTCGGGACAGATCAAGAGACCCAGTACTTC

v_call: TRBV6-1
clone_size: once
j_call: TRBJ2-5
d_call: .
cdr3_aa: CASSRNPPQETQYF
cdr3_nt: TGTGCCAGCAGCCGAAACCCCCCTCAAGAGACCCAGTACTTC

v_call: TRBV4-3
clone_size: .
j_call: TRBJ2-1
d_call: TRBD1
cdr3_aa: CASSQGQGALNEQFF
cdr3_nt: TGCGCCAGCAGCCAAGGACAGGGGGCCCTCAATGAGCAGTTCTTC

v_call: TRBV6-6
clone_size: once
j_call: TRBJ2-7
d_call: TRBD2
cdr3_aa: CASSRLALSYEQYF
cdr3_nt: TGTGCCAGCAGTCGACTAGCACTCTCCTACGAGCAGTACTTC

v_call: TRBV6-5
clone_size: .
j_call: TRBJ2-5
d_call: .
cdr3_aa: CASSTQQETQYF
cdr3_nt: TGTGCCAGCAGTACTCAGCAAGAGACCCAGTACTTC

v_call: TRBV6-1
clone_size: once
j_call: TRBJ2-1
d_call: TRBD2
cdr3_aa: CASSELASGIANEQFF
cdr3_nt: TGTGCCAGCAGTGAACTGGCTAGCGGCATCGCCAATGAGCAGTTCTTC

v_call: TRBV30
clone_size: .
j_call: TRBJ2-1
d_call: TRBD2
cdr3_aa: CAWSSLAGGEQFF
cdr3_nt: TGTGCCTGGAGTTCACTAGCGGGGGGGGAGCAGTTCTTC

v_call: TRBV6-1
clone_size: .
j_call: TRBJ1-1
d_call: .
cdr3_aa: CASSEAQGRANTEAFF
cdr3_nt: TGTGCCAGCAGTGAAGCGCAGGGCAGGGCGAACACTGAAGCTTTCTTT

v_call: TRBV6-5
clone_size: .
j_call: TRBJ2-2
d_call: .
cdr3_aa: CASRAFYTGELFF
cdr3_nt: TGTGCCAGCAGGGCTTTCTACACCGGGGAGCTGTTTTTT

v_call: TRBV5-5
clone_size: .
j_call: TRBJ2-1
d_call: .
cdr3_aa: CASSLGVTLYNEQFF
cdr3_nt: TGTGCCAGCAGCTTGGGGGTGACCCTCTACAATGAGCAGTTCTTC

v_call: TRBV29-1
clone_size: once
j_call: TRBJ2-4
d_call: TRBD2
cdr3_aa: CSVGAVRGVQNIQYF
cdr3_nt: TGCAGCGTTGGGGCGGTGCGGGGGGTCCAAAACATTCAGTACTTC

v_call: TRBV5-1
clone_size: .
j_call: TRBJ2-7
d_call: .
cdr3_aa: CASSLAPGLNYEQYF
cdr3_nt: TGCGCCAGCAGCTTGGCCCCGGGCTTAAACTACGAGCAGTACTTC

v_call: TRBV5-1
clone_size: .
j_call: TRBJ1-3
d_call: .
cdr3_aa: CASSVGAGGNTIYF
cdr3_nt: TGCGCCAGCAGCGTGGGGGCTGGAGGAAACACCATATATTTT

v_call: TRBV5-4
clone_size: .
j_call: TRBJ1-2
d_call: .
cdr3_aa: CASSLNKGPIGYTF
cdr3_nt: TGTGCCAGCAGCTTGAACAAAGGGCCAATAGGCTACACCTTC

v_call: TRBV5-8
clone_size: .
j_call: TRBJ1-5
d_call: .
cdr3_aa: CASSLRGFSNQPQHF
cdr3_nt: TGTGCCAGCAGCTTGCGGGGGTTCAGCAATCAGCCCCAGCATTTT

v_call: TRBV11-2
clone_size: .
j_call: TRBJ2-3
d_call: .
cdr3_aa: CASSTQNWQDGGTQYF
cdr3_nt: TGTGCCAGCAGCACCCAAAATTGGCAGGACGGGGGTACGCAGTATTTT

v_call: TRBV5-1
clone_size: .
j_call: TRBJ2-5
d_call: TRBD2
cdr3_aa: CASSVNLAGGETQYF
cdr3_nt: TGCGCCAGCAGCGTGAACCTAGCGGGAGGTGAGACCCAGTACTTC

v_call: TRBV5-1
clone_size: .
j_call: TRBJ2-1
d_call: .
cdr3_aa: CASSFVTSSYNEQFF
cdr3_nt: TGCGCCAGCAGCTTCGTGACTAGCTCCTACAATGAGCAGTTCTTC

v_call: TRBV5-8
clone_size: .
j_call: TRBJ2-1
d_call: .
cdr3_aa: CASSLGSSSLINEQFF
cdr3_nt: TGTGCCAGCAGCTTGGGTTCCAGCTCATTGATCAATGAGCAGTTCTTC

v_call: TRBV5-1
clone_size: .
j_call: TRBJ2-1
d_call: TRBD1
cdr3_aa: CASKDRALYNEQFF
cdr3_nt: TGCGCCAGCAAAGACAGGGCCCTCTACAATGAGCAGTTCTTC

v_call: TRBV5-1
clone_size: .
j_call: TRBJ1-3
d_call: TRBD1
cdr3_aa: CASSLTGGNGNTIYF
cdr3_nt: TGCGCCAGCAGCTTGACAGGGGGGAACGGAAACACCATATATTTT

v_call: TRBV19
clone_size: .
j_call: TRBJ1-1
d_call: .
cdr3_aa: CASSMSTVRGDEAFF
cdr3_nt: TGTGCCAGTAGTATGTCGACGGTTAGGGGGGATGAAGCTTTCTTT

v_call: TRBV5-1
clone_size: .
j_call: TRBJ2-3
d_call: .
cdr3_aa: CASSLALNTDTQYF
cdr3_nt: TGCGCCAGCAGCTTGGCACTTAACACAGATACGCAGTATTTT

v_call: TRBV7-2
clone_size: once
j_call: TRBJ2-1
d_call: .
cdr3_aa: CASSLKTGNEQFF
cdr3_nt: TGTGCCAGCAGCCTTAAGACTGGCAATGAGCAGTTCTTC